This T cell receptor (beta chain) appears in the sequencing data of a study of blood T cell repertoires in COVID-19. Across the whole study: Whether acute or convalescent, the COVID-19 samples came from the United States, Italy and Spain. From T cells, B-cell-depleted T cells, or PBMCs came the material, which was cDNA or gDNA.

Germline-derived CDR1 and CDR2 are LNHDA and SQIVND (reference sequence). V was clipped by 3 bases and J by 3 bases, with 4 bases between them. This CDR3 is built from 12 residues. Under the authors' procedure: Estimation of nucleated cell counts relied on the amplification of reference gene primers. Assay: immunoSEQ multiplex PCR; the TCRdb copy retains only in-frame clones and omits some. V and J calls and clone size are those listed in that table; D and trimming were worked out from the DNA. This sample has some 40,000 clones; approximately 80% occur once, and the top ten carry roughly 10%. Sequencing used peripheral blood. The rearrangement joins TRBV19 to TRBJ2-3; D is ambiguous. The sequence derives from a man in his 60s in a cohort sampled during active COVID-19. This CDR3 reads CASSMRTDTQYF. The DNA for the CDR3 is TGTGCCAGTAGTATGCGGACAGATACGCAGTATTTT.